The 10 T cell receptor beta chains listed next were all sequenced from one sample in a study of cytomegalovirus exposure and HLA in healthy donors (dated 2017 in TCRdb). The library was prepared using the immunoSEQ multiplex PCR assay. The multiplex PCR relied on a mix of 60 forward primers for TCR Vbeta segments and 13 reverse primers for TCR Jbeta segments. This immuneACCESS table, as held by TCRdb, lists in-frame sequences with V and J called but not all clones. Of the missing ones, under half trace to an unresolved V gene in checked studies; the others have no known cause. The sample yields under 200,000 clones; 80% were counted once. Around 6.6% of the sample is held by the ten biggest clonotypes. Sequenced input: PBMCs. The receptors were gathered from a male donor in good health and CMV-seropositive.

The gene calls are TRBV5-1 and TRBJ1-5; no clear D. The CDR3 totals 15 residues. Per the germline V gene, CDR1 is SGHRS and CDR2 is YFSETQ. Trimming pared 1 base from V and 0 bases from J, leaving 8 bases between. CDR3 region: CASSLSGNSNQPQHF. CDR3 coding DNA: TGCGCCAGCAGCTTGTCCGGGAATAGCAATCAGCCCCAGCATTTT.

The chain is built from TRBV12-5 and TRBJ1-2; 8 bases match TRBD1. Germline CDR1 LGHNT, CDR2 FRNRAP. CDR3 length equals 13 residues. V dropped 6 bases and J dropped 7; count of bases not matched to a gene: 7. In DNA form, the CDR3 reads TGTGCTAGTGGAACCCAGGGGGCGCTTGGCTACACCTTC. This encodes CASGTQGALGYTF. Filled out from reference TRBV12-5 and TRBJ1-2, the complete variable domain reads DARVTQTPRHKVTEMGQEVTMRCQPILGHNTVFWYRQTMMQGLELLAYFRNRAPLDDSGMPKDRFSAEMPDATLATLKIQPSEPRDSAVYFCASGTQGALGYTFGSGTRLTVV.

The CDR3 loop reads CASSLRFYEQYF. The CDR3 DNA follows: TGTGCCAGCAGTTTGAGGTTTTACGAGCAGTACTTC. The V call is TRBV28, the J call TRBJ2-7; the D is unclear. CDR1 and CDR2 from the germline V gene are MDHEN and SYDVKM. V was shortened by 3 bases and J by 4 bases, with 7 bases between the two germline ends. The CDR3 length is 12 residues.

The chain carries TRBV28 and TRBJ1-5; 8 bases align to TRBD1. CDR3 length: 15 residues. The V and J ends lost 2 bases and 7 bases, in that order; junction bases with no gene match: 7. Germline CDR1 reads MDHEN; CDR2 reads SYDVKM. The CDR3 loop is CASSLRTGRGQPQHF. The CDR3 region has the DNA TGTGCCAGCAGTTTAAGGACAGGGAGGGGACAGCCCCAGCATTTT.

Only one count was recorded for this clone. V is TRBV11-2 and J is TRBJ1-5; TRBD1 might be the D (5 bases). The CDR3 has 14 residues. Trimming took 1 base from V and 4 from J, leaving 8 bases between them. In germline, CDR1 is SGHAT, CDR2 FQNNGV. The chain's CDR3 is CASSLGAGNQPQHF. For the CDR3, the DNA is TGTGCCAGCAGCTTAGGTGCAGGGAATCAGCCCCAGCATTTT.

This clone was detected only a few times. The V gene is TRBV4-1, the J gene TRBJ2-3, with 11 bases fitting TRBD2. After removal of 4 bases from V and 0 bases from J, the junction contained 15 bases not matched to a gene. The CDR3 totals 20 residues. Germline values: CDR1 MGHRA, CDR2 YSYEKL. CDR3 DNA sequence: TGCGCCAGCAGCCCGAACGACTACCTAGCGGGAGGTACTAGCACAGATACGCAGTATTTT. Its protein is CASSPNDYLAGGTSTDTQYF.

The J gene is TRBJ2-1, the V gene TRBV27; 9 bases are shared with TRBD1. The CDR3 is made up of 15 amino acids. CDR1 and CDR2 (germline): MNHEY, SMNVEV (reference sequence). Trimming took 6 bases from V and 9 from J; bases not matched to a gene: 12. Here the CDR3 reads CASRFPGQGFGEQFF. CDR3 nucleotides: TGTGCCAGCAGATTTCCGGGACAGGGTTTTGGTGAGCAGTTCTTC.

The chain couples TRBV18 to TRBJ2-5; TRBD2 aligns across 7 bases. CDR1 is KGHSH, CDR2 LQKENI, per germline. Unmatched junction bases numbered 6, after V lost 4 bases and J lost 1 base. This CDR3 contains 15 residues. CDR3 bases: TGTGCCAGCTCACGTTACAGCGGGACCCAAGAGACCCAGTACTTC. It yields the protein CASSRYSGTQETQYF.

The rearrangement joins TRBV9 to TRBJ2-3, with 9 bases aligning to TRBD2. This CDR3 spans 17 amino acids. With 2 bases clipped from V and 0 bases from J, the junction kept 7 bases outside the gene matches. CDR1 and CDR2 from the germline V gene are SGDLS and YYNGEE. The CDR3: CASSVSAGGPSTDTQYF. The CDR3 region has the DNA TGTGCCAGCAGCGTCTCAGCGGGAGGCCCTAGCACAGATACGCAGTATTTT.

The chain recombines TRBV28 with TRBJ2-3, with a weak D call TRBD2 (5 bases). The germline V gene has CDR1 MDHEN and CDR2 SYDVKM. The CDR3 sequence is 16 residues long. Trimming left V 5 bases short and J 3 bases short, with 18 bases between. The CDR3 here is CASSHSPLAGTDTQYF. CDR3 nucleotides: TGTGCCAGCAGTCATTCCCCCCTAGCAGGTACAGATACGCAGTATTTT.